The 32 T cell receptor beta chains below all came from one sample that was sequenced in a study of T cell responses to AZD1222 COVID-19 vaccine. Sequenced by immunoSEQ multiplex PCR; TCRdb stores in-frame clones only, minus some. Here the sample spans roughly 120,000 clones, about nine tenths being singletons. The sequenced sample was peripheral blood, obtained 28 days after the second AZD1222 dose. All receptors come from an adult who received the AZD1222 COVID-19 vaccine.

The CDR3 loop is CASSRPGGIGELFF. CDR3 bases: TGTGCCAGCAGCAGGCCGGGGGGGATCGGGGAGCTGTTTTTT. The chain combines TRBV3-1 (or the pseudogene TRBV3-2) with TRBJ2-2; 8 nucleotides line up with TRBD2. CDR3 length: 14 amino acids. Germline CDR1 LGHDT, CDR2 YNNKEL (reference sequence). The V gene end was trimmed by 5 bases and the J gene end by 7 bases; junction bases not matched to a gene: 6.

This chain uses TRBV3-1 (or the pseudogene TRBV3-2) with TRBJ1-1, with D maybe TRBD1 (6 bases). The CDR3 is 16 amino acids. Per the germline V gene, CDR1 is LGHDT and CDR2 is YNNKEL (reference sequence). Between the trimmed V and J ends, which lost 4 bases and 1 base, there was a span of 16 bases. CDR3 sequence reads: CASSPAGATGNTEAFF. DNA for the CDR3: TGTGCCAGCAGCCCTGCAGGGGCAACTGGGAACACTGAAGCTTTCTTT.

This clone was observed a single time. The CDR3 here is CASSPNDTPGEKLFF. CDR3 nucleotide sequence: TGTGCCAGCTCACCAAACGACACCCCTGGTGAAAAACTGTTTTTT. The genes are TRBV18 and TRBJ1-4, with D hard to call. This CDR3 is built from 15 residues. Germline lookup yields CDR1 KGHSH and CDR2 LQKENI. Trimming cost V 2 bases and J 7 bases, with 14 bases left between them. The full variable domain, with the rest looked up from reference TRBV18 and TRBJ1-4, is NAGVMQNPRHLVRRRGQEARLRCSPMKGHSHVYWYRQLPEEGLKFMVYLQKENIIDESGMPKERFSAEFPKEGPSILRIQQVVRGDSAAYFCASSPNDTPGEKLFFGSGTQLSVL.

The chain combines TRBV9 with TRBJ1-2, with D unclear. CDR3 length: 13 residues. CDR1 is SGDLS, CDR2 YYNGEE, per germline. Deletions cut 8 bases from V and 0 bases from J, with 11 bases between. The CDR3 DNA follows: TGTGCCAGTGGTGGGGTAGCTAACTATGGCTACACCTTC. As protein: CASGGVANYGYTF.

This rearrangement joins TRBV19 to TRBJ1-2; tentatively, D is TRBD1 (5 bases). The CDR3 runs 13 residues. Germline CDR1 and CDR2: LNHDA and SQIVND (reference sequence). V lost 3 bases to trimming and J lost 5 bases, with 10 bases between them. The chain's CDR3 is CASSMGRGYGYTF. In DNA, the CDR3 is TGTGCCAGTAGTATGGGACGGGGGTATGGCTACACCTTC. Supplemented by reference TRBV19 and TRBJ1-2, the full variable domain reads DGGITQSPKYLFRKEGQNVTLSCEQNLNHDAMYWYRQDPGQGLRLIYYSQIVNDFQKGDIAEGYSVSREKKESFPLTVTSAQKNPTAFYLCASSMGRGYGYTFGSGTRLTVV.

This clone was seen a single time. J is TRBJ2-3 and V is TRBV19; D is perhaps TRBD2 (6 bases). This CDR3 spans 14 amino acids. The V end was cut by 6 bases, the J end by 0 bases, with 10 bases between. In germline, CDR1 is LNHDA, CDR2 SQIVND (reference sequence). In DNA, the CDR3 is TGTGCCAGTAGCCCCCGGGAGAGCACAGATACGCAGTATTTT. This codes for CASSPRESTDTQYF.

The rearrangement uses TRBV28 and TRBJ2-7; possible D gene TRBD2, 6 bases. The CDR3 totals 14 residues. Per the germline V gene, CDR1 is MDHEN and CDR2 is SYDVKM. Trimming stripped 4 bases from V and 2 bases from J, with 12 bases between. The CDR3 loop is CASSSAGRTYEQYF. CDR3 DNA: TGTGCCAGCAGTTCTGCGGGACGGACCTACGAGCAGTACTTC.

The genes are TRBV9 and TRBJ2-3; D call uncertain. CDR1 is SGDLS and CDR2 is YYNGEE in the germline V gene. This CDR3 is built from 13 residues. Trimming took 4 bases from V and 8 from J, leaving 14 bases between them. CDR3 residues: CASSPTLGSTQYF. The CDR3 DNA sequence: TGTGCCAGCAGCCCTACGTTGGGATCTACGCAGTATTTT.

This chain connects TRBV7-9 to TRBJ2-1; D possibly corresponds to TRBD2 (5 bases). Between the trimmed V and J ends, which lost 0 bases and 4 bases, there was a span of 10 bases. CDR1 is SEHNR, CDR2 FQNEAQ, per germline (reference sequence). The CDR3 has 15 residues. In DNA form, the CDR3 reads TGTGCCAGCAGCTTAGCGGGGAGCTCATACAATGAGCAGTTCTTC. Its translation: CASSLAGSSYNEQFF.

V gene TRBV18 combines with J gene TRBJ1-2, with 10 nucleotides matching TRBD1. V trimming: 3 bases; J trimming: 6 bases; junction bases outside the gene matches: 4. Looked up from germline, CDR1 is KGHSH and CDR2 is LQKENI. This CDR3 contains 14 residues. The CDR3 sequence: CASSPRQGADGYTF. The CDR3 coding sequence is TGTGCCAGCTCACCCAGACAGGGGGCGGATGGCTACACCTTC.

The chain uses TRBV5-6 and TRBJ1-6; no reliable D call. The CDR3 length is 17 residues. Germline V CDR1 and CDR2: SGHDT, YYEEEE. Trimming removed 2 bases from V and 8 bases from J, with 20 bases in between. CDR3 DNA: TGTGCCAGCAGCTTTTACTACCGTCGGACTTTGGATTCACCCCTCCACTTT. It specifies CASSFYYRRTLDSPLHF.

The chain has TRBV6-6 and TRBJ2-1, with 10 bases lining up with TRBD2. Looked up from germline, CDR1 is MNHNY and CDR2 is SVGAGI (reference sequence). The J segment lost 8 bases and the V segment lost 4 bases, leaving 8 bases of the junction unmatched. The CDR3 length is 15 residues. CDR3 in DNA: TGTGCCAGCAGTTTCACTAGCGGGGCCCTGGATGAGCAGTTCTTC. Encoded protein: CASSFTSGALDEQFF.

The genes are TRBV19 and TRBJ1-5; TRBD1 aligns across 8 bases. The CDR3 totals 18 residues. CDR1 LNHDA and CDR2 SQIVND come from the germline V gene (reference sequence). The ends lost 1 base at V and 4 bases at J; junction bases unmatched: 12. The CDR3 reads CASSIGGRGQGKNQPQHF. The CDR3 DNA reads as TGTGCCAGTAGTATAGGGGGCAGAGGACAGGGAAAAAATCAGCCCCAGCATTTT.

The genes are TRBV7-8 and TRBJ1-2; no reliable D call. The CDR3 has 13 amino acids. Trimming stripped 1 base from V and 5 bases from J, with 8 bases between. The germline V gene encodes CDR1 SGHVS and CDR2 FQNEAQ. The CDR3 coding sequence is TGTGCCAGCAGCTTAGGGCCGGATTATGGCTACACCTTC. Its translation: CASSLGPDYGYTF.

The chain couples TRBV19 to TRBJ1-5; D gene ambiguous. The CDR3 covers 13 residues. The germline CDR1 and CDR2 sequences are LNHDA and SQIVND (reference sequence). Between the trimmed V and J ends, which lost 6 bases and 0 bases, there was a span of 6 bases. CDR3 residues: CASSQISNQPQHF. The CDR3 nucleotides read TGTGCCAGTAGCCAGATTAGCAATCAGCCCCAGCATTTT.

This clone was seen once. CDR3 nucleotide sequence: TGTGCCAGCAGCTTATTGACGCGTGGCTACACCTTC. Amino acid sequence: CASSLLTRGYTF. The rearrangement uses TRBV13 and TRBJ1-2; D not certain. This CDR3 has 12 amino acids. V lost 2 bases, J lost 7 bases, and 8 bases lay in between. Germline V CDR1 and CDR2: PRHDT, FYEKMQ (reference sequence).

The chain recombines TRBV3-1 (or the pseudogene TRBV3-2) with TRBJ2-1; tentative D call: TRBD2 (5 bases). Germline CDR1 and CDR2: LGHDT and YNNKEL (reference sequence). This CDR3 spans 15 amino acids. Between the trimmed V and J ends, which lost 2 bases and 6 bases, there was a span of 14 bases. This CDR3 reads CASSQSLERFNEQFF. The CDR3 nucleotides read TGTGCCAGCAGCCAATCCCTCGAGCGGTTCAATGAGCAGTTCTTC.

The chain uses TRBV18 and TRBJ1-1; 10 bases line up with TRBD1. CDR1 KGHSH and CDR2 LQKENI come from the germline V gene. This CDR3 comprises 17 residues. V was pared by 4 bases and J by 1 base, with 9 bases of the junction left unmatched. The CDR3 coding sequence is TGTGCCAGCTCACAGACAGGGGGCTCCTTCCCGAACACTGAAGCTTTCTTT. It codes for CASSQTGGSFPNTEAFF.

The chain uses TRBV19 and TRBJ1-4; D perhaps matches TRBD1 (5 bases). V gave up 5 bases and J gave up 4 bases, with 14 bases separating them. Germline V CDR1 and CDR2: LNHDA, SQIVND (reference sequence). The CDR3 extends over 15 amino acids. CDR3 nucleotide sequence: TGTGCCAGTAGTTCTAAGACAGCCTTTAATGAAAAACTGTTTTTT. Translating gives CASSSKTAFNEKLFF.

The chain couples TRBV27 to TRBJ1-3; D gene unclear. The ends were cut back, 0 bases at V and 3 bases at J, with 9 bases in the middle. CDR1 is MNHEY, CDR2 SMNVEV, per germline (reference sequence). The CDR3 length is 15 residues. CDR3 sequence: CASSLSGRSGNTIYF. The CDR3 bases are TGTGCCAGCAGTTTATCGGGGAGGAGTGGAAACACCATATATTTT.

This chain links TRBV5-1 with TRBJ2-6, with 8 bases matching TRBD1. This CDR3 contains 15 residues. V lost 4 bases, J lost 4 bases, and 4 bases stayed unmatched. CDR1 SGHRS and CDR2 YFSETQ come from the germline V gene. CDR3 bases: TGCGCCAGCAGCCCTGGGACAGGCGGGGCCAACGTCCTGACTTTC. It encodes CASSPGTGGANVLTF. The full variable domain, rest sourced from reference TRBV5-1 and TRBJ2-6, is KAGVTQTPRYLIKTRGQQVTLSCSPISGHRSVSWYQQTPGQGLQFLFEYFSETQRNKGNFPGRFSGRQFSNSRSEMNVSTLELGDSALYLCASSPGTGGANVLTFGAGSRLTVL.

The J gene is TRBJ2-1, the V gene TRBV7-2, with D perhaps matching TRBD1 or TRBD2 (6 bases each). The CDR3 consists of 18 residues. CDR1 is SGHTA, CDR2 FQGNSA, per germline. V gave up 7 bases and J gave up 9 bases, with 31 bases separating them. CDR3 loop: CASTLDRPWRDKGVEQFF. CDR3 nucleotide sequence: TGTGCCAGCACTCTAGATAGACCTTGGCGGGACAAGGGTGTTGAGCAGTTCTTC.

CDR3 loop: CASSAFGTGDEKLFF. DNA of the CDR3: TGTGCCAGCAGCGCCTTCGGGACAGGGGACGAAAAACTGTTTTTT. This chain links TRBV25-1 with TRBJ1-4, with 10 nucleotides matching TRBD1. The CDR3 consists of 15 residues. The V segment lost 6 bases and the J segment 8 bases; nucleotides outside the gene matches: 9. Germline-derived CDR1 and CDR2 are MGHDK and SYGVNS.

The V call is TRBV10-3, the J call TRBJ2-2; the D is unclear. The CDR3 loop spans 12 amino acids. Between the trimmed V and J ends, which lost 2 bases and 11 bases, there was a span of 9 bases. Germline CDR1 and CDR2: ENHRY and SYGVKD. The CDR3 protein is CAISELENELFF. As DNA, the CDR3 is TGTGCCATCAGTGAGCTGGAGAATGAGCTGTTTTTT.

This chain's CDR3 is CASSLGRGTPAFYGYTF. Here the CDR3 DNA reads TGTGCCAGCAGCTTGGGGCGAGGGACTCCCGCCTTCTATGGCTACACCTTC. V gene TRBV5-4 combines with J gene TRBJ1-2, with TRBD1 as a possible D gene (5 bases). V was cut by 0 bases and J by 4 bases, with 19 bases left in between. The length of the CDR3 is 17 residues. The germline V gene encodes CDR1 SGHNT and CDR2 YYREEE (reference sequence).

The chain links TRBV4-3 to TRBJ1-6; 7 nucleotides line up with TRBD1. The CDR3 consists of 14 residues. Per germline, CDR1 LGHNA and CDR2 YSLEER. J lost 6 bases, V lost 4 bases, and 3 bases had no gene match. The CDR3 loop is CASSLAGGNSPLHF. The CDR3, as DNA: TGCGCCAGCAGCCTCGCAGGGGGTAATTCACCCCTCCACTTT.

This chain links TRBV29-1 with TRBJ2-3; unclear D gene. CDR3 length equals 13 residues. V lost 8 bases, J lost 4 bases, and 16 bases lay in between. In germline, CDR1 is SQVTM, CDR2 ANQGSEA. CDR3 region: CSTVEGVADTQYF. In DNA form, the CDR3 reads TGCAGCACCGTGGAAGGTGTGGCAGATACGCAGTATTTT.

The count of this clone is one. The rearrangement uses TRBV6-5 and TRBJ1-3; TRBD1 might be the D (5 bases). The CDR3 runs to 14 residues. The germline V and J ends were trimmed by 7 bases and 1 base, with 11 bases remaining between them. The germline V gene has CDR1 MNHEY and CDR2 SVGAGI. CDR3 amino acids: CASTWGGSGNTIYF. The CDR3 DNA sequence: TGTGCCAGCACCTGGGGGGGGTCTGGAAACACCATATATTTT.

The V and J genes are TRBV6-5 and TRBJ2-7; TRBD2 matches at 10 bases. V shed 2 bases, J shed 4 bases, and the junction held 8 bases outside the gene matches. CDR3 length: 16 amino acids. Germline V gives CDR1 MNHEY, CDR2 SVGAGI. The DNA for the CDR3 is TGTGCCAGCAGTTACCAGGTAGCGGGGGGCTTGTACGAGCAGTACTTC. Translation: CASSYQVAGGLYEQYF.

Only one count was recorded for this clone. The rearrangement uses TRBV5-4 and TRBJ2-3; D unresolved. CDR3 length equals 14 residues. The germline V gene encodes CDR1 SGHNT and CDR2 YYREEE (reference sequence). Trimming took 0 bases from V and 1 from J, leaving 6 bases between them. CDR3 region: CASSLDSRTDTQYF. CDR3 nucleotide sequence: TGTGCCAGCAGCTTGGATAGCCGCACAGATACGCAGTATTTT. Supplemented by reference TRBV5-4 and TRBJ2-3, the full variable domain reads ETGVTQSPTHLIKTRGQQVTLRCSSQSGHNTVSWYQQALGQGPQFIFQYYREEENGRGNFPPRFSGLQFPNYSSELNVNALELDDSALYLCASSLDSRTDTQYFGPGTRLTVL.

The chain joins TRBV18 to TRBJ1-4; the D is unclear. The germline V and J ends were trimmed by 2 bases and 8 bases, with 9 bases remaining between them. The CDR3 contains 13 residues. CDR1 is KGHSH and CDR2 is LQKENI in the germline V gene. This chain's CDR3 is CASSPSNGEKLFF. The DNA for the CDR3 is TGTGCCAGCTCACCATCTAACGGGGAAAAACTGTTTTTT.

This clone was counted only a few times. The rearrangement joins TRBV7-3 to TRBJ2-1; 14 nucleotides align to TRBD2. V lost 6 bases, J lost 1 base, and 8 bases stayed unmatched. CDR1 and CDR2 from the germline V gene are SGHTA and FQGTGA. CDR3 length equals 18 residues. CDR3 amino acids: CASSALGLAGESYNEQFF. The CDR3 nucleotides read TGTGCCAGCAGTGCGTTGGGACTAGCGGGGGAATCCTACAATGAGCAGTTCTTC.